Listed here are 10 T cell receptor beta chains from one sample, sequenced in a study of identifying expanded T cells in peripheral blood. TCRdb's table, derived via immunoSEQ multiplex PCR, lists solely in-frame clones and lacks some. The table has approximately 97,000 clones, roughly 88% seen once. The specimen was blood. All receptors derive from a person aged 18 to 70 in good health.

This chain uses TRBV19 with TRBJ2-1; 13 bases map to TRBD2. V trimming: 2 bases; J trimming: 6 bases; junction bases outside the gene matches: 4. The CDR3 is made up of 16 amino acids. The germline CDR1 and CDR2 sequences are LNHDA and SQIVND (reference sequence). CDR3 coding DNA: TGTGCCAGTAGTATAAATGGACTAGCGGGAGCCAATGAGCAGTTCTTC. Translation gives CASSINGLAGANEQFF.

The chain's CDR3 is CASSQGQNTDTQYF. The CDR3 nucleotides are TGCGCCAGCAGCCAAGGGCAGAACACAGATACGCAGTATTTT. The V call is TRBV4-1, the J call TRBJ2-3, with D unclear. CDR3 length: 14 amino acids. The germline V gene has CDR1 MGHRA and CDR2 YSYEKL. The V end was cut by 1 base, the J end by 2 bases, with 7 bases between.

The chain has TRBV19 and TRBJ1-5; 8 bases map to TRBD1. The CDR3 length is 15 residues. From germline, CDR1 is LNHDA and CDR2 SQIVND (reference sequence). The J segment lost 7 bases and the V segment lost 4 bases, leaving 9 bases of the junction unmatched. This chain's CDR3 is CASSTPGQGGQPQHF. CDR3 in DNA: TGTGCCAGTAGTACCCCCGGACAGGGTGGCCAGCCCCAGCATTTT.

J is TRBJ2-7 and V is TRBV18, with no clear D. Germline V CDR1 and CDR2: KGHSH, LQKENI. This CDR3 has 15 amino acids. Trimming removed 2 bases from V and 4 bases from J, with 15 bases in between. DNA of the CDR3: TGTGCCAGCTCACCAACAGAGCGAAGGCCTTACGAGCAGTACTTC. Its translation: CASSPTERRPYEQYF.

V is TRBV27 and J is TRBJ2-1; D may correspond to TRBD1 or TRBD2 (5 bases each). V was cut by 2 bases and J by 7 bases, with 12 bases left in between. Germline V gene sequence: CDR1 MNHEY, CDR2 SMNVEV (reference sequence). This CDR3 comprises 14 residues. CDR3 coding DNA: TGTGCCAGCAGTTTAGTAGACAGACTAAATGAGCAGTTCTTC. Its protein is CASSLVDRLNEQFF.

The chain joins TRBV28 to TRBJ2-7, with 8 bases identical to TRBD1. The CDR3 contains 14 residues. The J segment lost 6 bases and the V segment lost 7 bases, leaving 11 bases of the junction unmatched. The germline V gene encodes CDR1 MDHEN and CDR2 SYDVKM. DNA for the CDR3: TGTGCCAGCACCTTAAGCCCAGGGGGCAGCGAGCAGTACTTC. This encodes CASTLSPGGSEQYF.

DNA for the CDR3: TGTGCGAACCCCACCCCGGGCCGATACACCGGGGAGCTGTTTTTT. Translating gives CANPTPGRYTGELFF. The chain joins TRBV11-2 to TRBJ2-2; D gene uncertain. CDR1 is SGHAT, CDR2 FQNNGV, per germline. The CDR3 runs 15 residues.

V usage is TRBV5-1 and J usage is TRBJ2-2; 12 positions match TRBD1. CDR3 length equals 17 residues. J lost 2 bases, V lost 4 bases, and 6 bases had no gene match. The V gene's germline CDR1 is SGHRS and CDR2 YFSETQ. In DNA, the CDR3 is TGCGCCAGCAGCCCCGGGACAGGGGGCTTCAACACCGGGGAGCTGTTTTTT. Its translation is CASSPGTGGFNTGELFF.

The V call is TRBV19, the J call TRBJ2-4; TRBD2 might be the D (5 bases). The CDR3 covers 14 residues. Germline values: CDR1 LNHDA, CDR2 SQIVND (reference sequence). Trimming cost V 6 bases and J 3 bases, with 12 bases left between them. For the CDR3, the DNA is TGTGCCAGTAGAGAACTCCGGGGCAAAAACATTCAGTACTTC. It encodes CASRELRGKNIQYF.

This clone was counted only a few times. The CDR3 reads CAISEAGRNTEAFF. The CDR3 bases are TGTGCCATCAGTGAGGCAGGGAGGAACACTGAAGCTTTCTTT. The V and J genes are TRBV10-3 and TRBJ1-1; TRBD1 is a possible D gene (5 bases). Per the germline V gene, CDR1 is ENHRY and CDR2 is SYGVKD. V was shortened by 2 bases and J by 1 base, with 8 bases between the two germline ends. The CDR3 loop spans 14 amino acids.